The rows below give T cell receptor beta chains drawn from one sample of a study of blood T cell repertoires in COVID-19. The repertoire was sequenced with immunoSEQ multiplex PCR; TCRdb's copy has only in-frame clones and lacks some. The sample holds about 240,000 clones, about 79% seen once. The sequenced material came from peripheral blood. The receptors originated from a woman older than 75 with acute or convalescent COVID-19. Each CDR3 is given with its conserved first and last residue. A D gene is named only where the DNA matches it firmly. Clone size is given for some rows only: seen once, a few or many times, or a class if the clone is expanded.

clone_size	v_call	j_call	d_call	cdr3_aa	cdr3_nt
NA	TRBV7-2	TRBJ1-2	NA	CASSLLVAGYTF	TGTGCCAGCAGCTTACTGGTTGCGGGCTACACCTTC
NA	TRBV7-9	TRBJ2-3	TRBD2	CASSLMASGGSFTDTQYF	TGTGCCAGCAGCTTAATGGCTAGCGGGGGGTCCTTCACAGATACGCAGTATTTT
NA	TRBV11-2	TRBJ2-7	NA	CASSQDYYGQYF	TGTGCCAGCAGCCAGGACTATTACGGGCAGTACTTC
NA	TRBV27	TRBJ2-2	TRBD1	CASRNRDRGSTGELFF	TGTGCCAGTAGAAACCGGGACAGGGGATCAACCGGGGAGCTGTTTTTT
NA	TRBV7-8	TRBJ1-5	NA	CASSLGSGNQPQHF	TGTGCCAGCAGCTTGGGATCGGGGAATCAGCCCCAGCATTTT
NA	TRBV7-2	TRBJ1-1	TRBD1	CASSLAKQGPSTEAFF	TGTGCCAGCAGCTTAGCAAAACAGGGGCCGAGCACTGAAGCTTTCTTT
NA	TRBV5-1	TRBJ2-5	TRBD1	CASSLQGAAQETQYF	TGCGCCAGCAGCTTGCAGGGGGCTGCCCAAGAGACCCAGTACTTC
NA	TRBV30	TRBJ1-1	TRBD1	CAWSPPGQRNTEAFF	TGTGCCTGGAGTCCGCCGGGACAGAGAAACACTGAAGCTTTCTTT
NA	TRBV19	TRBJ2-2	NA	CASSISGYDRLGGTGELFF	TGTGCCAGTAGTATTTCGGGGTACGACAGATTAGGGGGCACCGGGGAGCTGTTTTTT
NA	TRBV10-2	TRBJ1-2	TRBD1	CASSEPRDRWDGYTF	TGCGCCAGCAGTGAGCCCCGGGACAGGTGGGATGGCTACACCTTC
few	TRBV5-6	TRBJ1-5	NA	CASSLRGGKGQPQHF	TGTGCCAGCAGCTTGAGAGGGGGTAAAGGTCAGCCCCAGCATTTT
NA	TRBV7-2	TRBJ1-5	TRBD1	CASSSATGNNQPQHF	TGTGCCAGCAGCTCTGCGACAGGGAACAATCAGCCCCAGCATTTT
once	TRBV10-3	TRBJ2-1	TRBD2	CAISGAQRGGYNEQFF	TGTGCCATCAGTGGGGCACAGCGGGGGGGTTACAATGAGCAGTTCTTC
once	TRBV20-1	TRBJ2-1	TRBD2	CSASYPSGGDYNEQFF	TGCAGTGCTAGTTATCCCAGCGGGGGGGACTACAATGAGCAGTTCTTC
NA	TRBV19	TRBJ2-1	TRBD1	CASSIFGQGYEQFF	TGTGCCAGTAGTATCTTCGGACAGGGGTATGAGCAGTTCTTC
NA	TRBV5-4	TRBJ1-2	NA	CASSLVGSYYGYTF	TGTGCCAGCAGCTTGGTAGGGAGTTACTATGGCTACACCTTC
NA	TRBV28	TRBJ1-3	NA	CASSLTGRDTIYF	TGTGCCAGCAGTTTAACCGGGCGGGACACCATATATTTT
NA	TRBV6-5	TRBJ2-7	NA	CASSYSSRVITSEQYF	TGTGCCAGCAGTTACTCGTCCAGGGTGATCACGAGCGAGCAGTACTTC
NA	TRBV3-1/TRBV3-2	TRBJ2-1	TRBD2	CASSQESLAERYNEQFF	TGTGCCAGCAGCCAAGAGAGCCTAGCGGAGAGATACAATGAGCAGTTCTTC
once	TRBV6-5	TRBJ2-2	NA	CASSKRIGAGELFF	TGTGCCAGCAGCAAACGAATAGGAGCCGGGGAGCTGTTTTTT
NA	TRBV5-4	TRBJ2-3	NA	CASSRGARTDTQYF	TGTGCCAGCAGTCGCGGGGCCCGCACAGATACGCAGTATTTT
NA	TRBV27	TRBJ1-6	TRBD1	CASSFGTVNSPLHF	TGTGCCAGCAGTTTCGGGACAGTTAATTCACCCCTCCACTTT
NA	TRBV18	TRBJ2-1	TRBD2	CASSPLGLAGGNEQFF	TGTGCCAGCTCACCACTGGGCCTAGCGGGGGGCAATGAGCAGTTCTTC
NA	TRBV5-4	TRBJ1-2	NA	CASSLLARTNYGYTF	TGTGCCAGCAGCTTGTTAGCCAGAACTAACTATGGCTACACCTTC
NA	TRBV2	TRBJ2-7	NA	CASSEEEGWAYEQYF	TGTGCCAGCAGTGAAGAAGAGGGATGGGCCTACGAGCAGTACTTC
NA	TRBV19	TRBJ2-2	TRBD1	CASSVRDRVTGELFF	TGTGCCAGTAGTGTCCGGGACAGGGTCACCGGGGAGCTGTTTTTT
NA	TRBV18	TRBJ1-1	NA	CASSPDTHPKNTEAFF	TGTGCCAGCTCACCAGACACCCACCCGAAAAACACTGAAGCTTTCTTT
NA	TRBV6-4	TRBJ2-1	NA	CASSVLPSVSSYNEQFF	TGTGCCAGCAGTGTCCTTCCTAGCGTAAGCTCCTACAATGAGCAGTTCTTC
few	TRBV7-3	TRBJ2-7	TRBD1	CASSSDRVDEQYF	TGTGCCAGCAGCTCGGACAGGGTCGACGAGCAGTACTTC
NA	TRBV2	TRBJ1-2	TRBD1	CASTSTGGGYGYTF	TGTGCCAGCACTTCGACAGGGGGCGGCTATGGCTACACCTTC
NA	TRBV28	TRBJ1-1	NA	CASSLSGRGRAFF	TGTGCCAGCAGTTTATCCGGACGGGGGAGGGCTTTCTTT
NA	TRBV10-2	TRBJ2-1	NA	CASSESRGNPVF	TGCGCCAGCAGTGAGTCGAGAGGGAACCCAGTCTTC
NA	TRBV6-5	TRBJ2-7	TRBD1	CASTSGTAVSYEQYF	TGTGCCAGCACTTCCGGGACAGCAGTTTCCTACGAGCAGTACTTC
NA	TRBV19	TRBJ1-5	NA	CASSTFSGQPQHF	TGTGCCAGTAGTACCTTTAGTGGTCAGCCCCAGCATTTT
NA	TRBV7-8	TRBJ2-5	TRBD1	CASSLGQGVETQYF	TGTGCCAGCAGCTTAGGGCAGGGGGTCGAGACCCAGTACTTC
NA	TRBV5-4	TRBJ1-4	NA	CASSPGHGNEKLFF	TGTGCCAGCAGCCCGGGACACGGGAATGAAAAACTGTTTTTT
NA	TRBV10-1	TRBJ2-3	NA	CASSERGIGSTDTQYF	TGCGCCAGCAGTGAGAGGGGGATCGGATCCACAGATACGCAGTATTTT
NA	TRBV20-1	TRBJ2-5	NA	CRAQAAETQYF	TGCAGGGCCCAAGCGGCAGAGACCCAGTACTTC
NA	TRBV18	TRBJ1-1	TRBD1	CASSPLGQRNTEAFF	TGTGCCAGCTCACCTCTGGGACAGAGGAACACTGAAGCTTTCTTT
NA	TRBV30	TRBJ1-3	TRBD1	CAWTTGGTGNTIYF	TGTGCCTGGACAACAGGGGGTACTGGAAACACCATATATTTT
NA	TRBV28	TRBJ2-1	TRBD2	CASSLERAGGPSYNEQFF	TGTGCCAGCAGTTTAGAGAGGGCGGGGGGGCCATCCTACAATGAGCAGTTCTTC